Each of the 27 T cell receptor beta chains below was sequenced from the same sample in a study of shared clonotypes between healthy human individuals (dated by TCRdb to the early 2020s). The protocol used for the library was the immunoSEQ multiplex PCR assay. Drawn from immuneACCESS, this table holds only the in-frame rearrangements with V and J called that TCRdb kept. Clones are partly lost; checked studies trace under half to an unresolved V gene and leave the rest unexplained. This sample comprises 2 million to 3 million clones, 93% of them detected only once. 0.36% of the sample lies in the top ten. Sequencing input: naive CD4+ T cells from PBMCs. This specimen's cell subset or site label, interpreted: CD45RA+ positively selected. The receptor set was obtained from a man younger than 30 in good health. Some clones in this sample may be carry-over from other donors' samples.

Here the CDR3 DNA reads TGTGCCAGCTCGCCGGCCCGGGACAGGGTCCACGAGCAGTACTTC. Translated, it gives CASSPARDRVHEQYF. The chain combines TRBV18 with TRBJ2-7, with 9 bases identical to TRBD1. The V and J ends lost 6 bases and 5 bases, in that order; junction bases with no gene match: 11. Germline V CDR1 and CDR2: KGHSH, LQKENI. CDR3 length equals 15 residues.

V and J are TRBV28 and TRBJ2-1, with D possibly called TRBD1 or TRBD2 (6 bases each). The CDR3 sequence is 15 residues long. The V gene's germline CDR1 is MDHEN and CDR2 SYDVKM. Trimming removed 7 bases from V and 2 bases from J, with 15 bases in between. CDR3 region: CASTMGGGAYNEQFF. CDR3 bases: TGTGCCAGCACCATGGGGGGCGGCGCCTACAATGAGCAGTTCTTC. The full variable domain, completed using reference TRBV28 and TRBJ2-1, is DVKVTQSSRYLVKRTGEKVFLECVQDMDHENMFWYRQDPGLGLRLIYFSYDVKMKEKGDIPEGYSVSREKKERFSLILESASTNQTSMYLCASTMGGGAYNEQFFGPGTRLTVL.

Turning to this clone: The sample holds other DNA sequences that translate to the same CDR3. The rearrangement joins TRBV19 to TRBJ1-5, with 10 positions matching TRBD1. Trimming cost V 4 bases and J 7 bases; bases outside gene matches: 1. This CDR3 region has 13 residues. Germline loops: CDR1 LNHDA, CDR2 SQIVND (reference sequence). CDR3: CASSTDRGQPQHF. For the CDR3, the DNA is TGTGCCAGTAGTACGGACAGGGGGCAGCCCCAGCATTTT.

The V gene is TRBV5-4, the J gene TRBJ2-1; 10 bases are a match to TRBD2. The ends lost 4 bases at V and 8 bases at J; junction bases unmatched: 9. From germline, CDR1 is SGHNT and CDR2 YYREEE (reference sequence). The CDR3 covers 15 residues. Here the CDR3 DNA reads TGTGCCAGCAGCCTACTAGCGGGATTAGTAGATGAGCAGTTCTTC. Its protein is CASSLLAGLVDEQFF.

V gene TRBV18 combines with J gene TRBJ1-1; 8 bases align to TRBD1. The CDR3 covers 16 residues. With V trimmed by 3 bases and J by 4 bases, 10 bases remained unmatched. Germline values: CDR1 KGHSH, CDR2 LQKENI. CDR3 amino acids: CASSPGLDRAGTEAFF. DNA of the CDR3: TGTGCCAGCTCACCGGGTTTGGACAGGGCGGGCACTGAAGCTTTCTTT.

This clone was seen more than once but under ten times. The chain is built from TRBV28 and TRBJ1-2; 9 bases agree with TRBD1. V dropped 3 bases and J dropped 4; count of bases not matched to a gene: 9. The CDR3 contains 16 residues. Germline-derived CDR1 and CDR2 are MDHEN and SYDVKM. Here the CDR3 reads CASSLGSRTGAYGYTF. The CDR3, as DNA: TGTGCCAGCAGTTTGGGATCGAGGACAGGGGCCTATGGCTACACCTTC.

The J gene is TRBJ1-2, the V gene TRBV7-3; tentatively, D is TRBD1 (6 bases). V was pared by 5 bases and J by 6 bases, with 16 bases between. Germline V lookup: CDR1 SGHTA, CDR2 FQGTGA. This CDR3 has 14 amino acids. Here the CDR3 DNA reads TGTGCCAGCAGCCCCACCCGACAGGCACATGGCTACACCTTC. The encoded protein is CASSPTRQAHGYTF.

The chain recombines TRBV30 with TRBJ2-2, with TRBD2 matching 7 bases. The J segment lost 4 bases and the V segment lost 4 bases, leaving 3 bases of the junction unmatched. Germline assignment: CDR1 GTSNPN and CDR2 SVGIG (reference sequence). This CDR3 comprises 13 residues. The chain's CDR3 is CAWTRGVTGELFF. The CDR3 DNA reads TGTGCCTGGACCCGGGGGGTCACCGGGGAGCTGTTTTTT.

This chain uses TRBV11-3 with TRBJ2-7; D may match TRBD1 or TRBD2 (5 bases each). The germline V and J ends were trimmed by 2 bases and 1 base, with 9 bases remaining between them. CDR3 size: 14 residues. Per germline, CDR1 SGHNT and CDR2 YENEEA. The CDR3 DNA is TGTGCCAGCAGCTTACTGGGGGAGTCCTACGAGCAGTACTTC. As protein: CASSLLGESYEQYF.

This clone was recorded only once. The chain carries TRBV18 and TRBJ2-1; D might be TRBD1 or TRBD2, each matching 5 bases. Germline CDR1 and CDR2: KGHSH and LQKENI. This CDR3 is built from 15 residues. Trimming cost V 5 bases and J 4 bases, with 15 bases left between them. The CDR3 DNA follows: TGTGCCAGCTCATGGGGACCCACTGGTTACAATGAGCAGTTCTTC. It yields the protein CASSWGPTGYNEQFF.

The V gene is TRBV19, the J gene TRBJ1-3; D remains ambiguous. CDR3 length: 17 amino acids. Germline values: CDR1 LNHDA, CDR2 SQIVND (reference sequence). The V end lost 3 bases, the J end lost 0 bases, and 15 bases lay between the germline ends. For the CDR3, the DNA is TGTGCCAGTAGTATTCGGTCGTTCTCCCTCTCTGGAAACACCATATATTTT. The encoded protein is CASSIRSFSLSGNTIYF.

The V gene is TRBV6-1, the J gene TRBJ1-5, with D uncertain. Germline CDR1 and CDR2: MNHNS and SASEGT. V lost 1 base and J lost 7, with 11 bases in between. This CDR3 is built from 14 residues. Here the CDR3 reads CASSEGWGRQPQHF. The CDR3 nucleotides are TGTGCCAGCAGTGAAGGGTGGGGAAGGCAGCCCCAGCATTTT.

The chain combines TRBV20-1 with TRBJ2-3; D gene uncertain. Germline-derived CDR1 and CDR2 are DFQATT and SNEGSKA (reference sequence). V was clipped by 6 bases and J by 8 bases, with 9 bases between them. The CDR3 length is 10 residues. CDR3 in amino acids: CSAPKGTQYF. CDR3 DNA: TGCAGTGCCCCCAAGGGTACGCAGTATTTT.

Worth noting for this clone: At the DNA level, this CDR3 is encoded by other sequences in the same sample as well. The rearrangement links TRBV7-3 to TRBJ2-1; D is undetermined. V was cut by 0 bases and J by 7 bases, with 4 bases left in between. This CDR3 contains 12 residues. Per the germline V gene, CDR1 is SGHTA and CDR2 is FQGTGA. CDR3 amino acids: CASSLTGNEQFF. Written as DNA, the CDR3 is TGTGCCAGCAGCTTAACGGGAAATGAGCAGTTCTTC.

CDR3 loop: CAWAGESAGNSPLHF. The CDR3 coding sequence is TGTGCCTGGGCGGGGGAGAGTGCGGGTAATTCACCCCTCCACTTT. The V gene is TRBV30, the J gene TRBJ1-6, with D perhaps TRBD1 (5 bases). V lost 5 bases, J lost 6 bases, and 17 bases lay in between. CDR3 length: 15 residues. Germline-derived CDR1 and CDR2 are GTSNPN and SVGIG (reference sequence).

In this sample, this clone turned up once. The V and J genes are TRBV27 and TRBJ2-7; 7 bases align to TRBD2. The ends lost 0 bases at V and 0 bases at J; junction bases unmatched: 8. The CDR3 is 17 residues long. Germline values: CDR1 MNHEY, CDR2 SMNVEV (reference sequence). The CDR3 nucleotides are TGTGCCAGCAGTTTATCCAGCGCTCGGGGGGACTCCTACGAGCAGTACTTC. This translates into CASSLSSARGDSYEQYF.

The chain couples TRBV7-9 to TRBJ1-1, with D possibly TRBD1 on 5 matching bases. The length of the CDR3 is 14 residues. Trimming removed 7 bases at V and 8 bases at J, with 20 bases between. Germline lookup yields CDR1 SEHNR and CDR2 FQNEAQ (reference sequence). The CDR3 sequence: CASTNPSGREEAFF. Here the CDR3 DNA reads TGTGCCAGCACCAATCCATCCGGCAGGGAAGAAGCTTTCTTT.

The chain employs TRBV18 and TRBJ2-7; tentatively, D is TRBD2 (7 bases). The CDR3 loop spans 17 amino acids. Germline values: CDR1 KGHSH, CDR2 LQKENI. Trimming removed 4 bases at V and 6 bases at J, with 25 bases between. The CDR3 DNA sequence: TGTGCCAGCTCACGGTCCGCACCGGGGGGCTGGAGTGGCGAGCAGTACTTC. This gives the protein CASSRSAPGGWSGEQYF.

In its sample, this clone was seen a few times. V and J are TRBV25-1 and TRBJ1-2; D might be TRBD1 (6 bases). Germline V gene sequence: CDR1 MGHDK, CDR2 SYGVNS. With 3 bases removed from V and 8 bases from J, the gap between germline ends came to 10 bases. CDR3 size: 12 residues. The DNA of the CDR3 is TGTGCCAGCAGTGAGGGGGCTGGAGGCTACACCTTC. It yields the protein CASSEGAGGYTF.

V gene TRBV27 combines with J gene TRBJ2-2, with TRBD2 as a possible D gene (5 bases). CDR3 length equals 17 residues. V was trimmed by 6 bases and J by 6 bases, leaving 23 bases between them. Germline-derived CDR1 and CDR2 are MNHEY and SMNVEV (reference sequence). The CDR3 nucleotides are TGTGCCAGCAGGCCGCGGGCAGTTGCCGTAGCCCCCGGGGAGCTGTTTTTT. Translating gives CASRPRAVAVAPGELFF.

The chain couples TRBV2 to TRBJ2-1; D gene uncertain. Germline CDR1 is SNHLY and CDR2 is FYNNEI. Trimming stripped 5 bases from V and 4 bases from J, with 12 bases between. The CDR3 runs 14 residues. The CDR3 here is CASSWSWGYNEQFF. The CDR3 DNA is TGTGCCAGCAGTTGGAGTTGGGGTTACAATGAGCAGTTCTTC.

The chain has TRBV7-2 and TRBJ2-7; the match to TRBD2 covers 8 bases. Trimming at V came to 5 bases and at J to 4 bases, leaving 19 bases not matched to a gene. The CDR3 is 18 amino acids. Germline V gives CDR1 SGHTA, CDR2 FQGNSA. In DNA, the CDR3 is TGTGCCAGCAGCGACCTGGGCCTCAGCGGGAGAAATTCTTACGAGCAGTACTTC. Its translation: CASSDLGLSGRNSYEQYF.

This sequence joins TRBV7-2 and TRBJ1-5; tentatively, D is TRBD1 (5 bases). The CDR3 spans 14 residues. The V gene's germline CDR1 is SGHTA and CDR2 FQGNSA. V was shortened by 6 bases and J by 1 base, with 10 bases between the two germline ends. CDR3 in amino acids: CASRLGLSNQPQHF. The CDR3 region has the DNA TGTGCCAGCAGACTGGGGCTGAGCAATCAGCCCCAGCATTTT.

This clone was detected once. CDR3 DNA sequence: TGCGCCAGCAGCTTACAGGGGGCTCCATACGAGCAGTACTTC. Translation: CASSLQGAPYEQYF. The chain couples TRBV5-1 to TRBJ2-5, with 9 bases aligning to TRBD1. Matching the DNA end better, TRBJ2-7 makes the J call doubtful. This CDR3 has 14 residues. Per the germline V gene, CDR1 is SGHRS and CDR2 is YFSETQ.

The CDR3 protein is CASSPQWGNIQYF. In nucleotides, the CDR3 is TGTGCCAGCAGCCCCCAATGGGGAAACATTCAGTACTTC. The chain is built from TRBV7-2 and TRBJ2-4; D unresolved. CDR3 size: 13 residues. The germline V gene encodes CDR1 SGHTA and CDR2 FQGNSA. V lost 5 bases, J lost 6 bases, and 11 bases lay in between.

The table lists this clone with a count of one. The genes are TRBV7-2 and TRBJ2-1; 13 nucleotides agree with TRBD2. Unmatched junction bases numbered 14, after V lost 2 bases and J lost 7 bases. Germline V gives CDR1 SGHTA, CDR2 FQGNSA. The CDR3 sequence is 19 residues long. CDR3 region: CASSLLHPGLAGLRNEQFF. CDR3 nucleotide sequence: TGTGCCAGCAGCTTATTACACCCGGGACTAGCGGGATTACGTAATGAGCAGTTCTTC.

The chain links TRBV19 to TRBJ1-1; D might be TRBD1 (6 bases). Germline CDR1 and CDR2: LNHDA and SQIVND (reference sequence). V was shortened by 5 bases and J by 4 bases, with 11 bases between the two germline ends. The CDR3 has 13 amino acids. The CDR3 loop reads CASSLGQLTEAFF. In DNA form, the CDR3 reads TGTGCCAGTAGTCTAGGACAGCTCACTGAAGCTTTCTTT.